The entry below gives a single T cell receptor beta chain sequence along with its context. The data originate from a study of PD-L1 blockade in urothelial cancer. Study context: Males with bladder-origin urothelial cancer made up about 90% of the roughly 29 patients. After treatment start, blood was analyzed at 3 weeks (second dose) and at 6 weeks.

Some clones are missing from TCRdb's copy, which holds only in-frame ones; the method was immunoSEQ multiplex PCR. The sample gives 100,000 or so clones, roughly nine tenths of which show up once; just over 0.9% is in the top ten. Germline CDR1 and CDR2: SEHNR and FQNEAQ (reference sequence). The CDR3 spans 14 residues. The V end was cut by 5 bases, the J end by 0 bases, with 8 bases between. Metastatic or locally advanced urothelial carcinoma was present in the patients. This receptor was identified in a woman of 80 years or more with urothelial cancer. Sample: PBMCs, taken around atezolizumab (anti-PD-L1) treatment. This sequence joins TRBV7-9 and TRBJ1-3; D is unclear. In nucleotides, the CDR3 is TGTGCCAGCAGCCGGGATGGCTCTGGAAACACCATATATTTT. Protein product: CASSRDGSGNTIYF.